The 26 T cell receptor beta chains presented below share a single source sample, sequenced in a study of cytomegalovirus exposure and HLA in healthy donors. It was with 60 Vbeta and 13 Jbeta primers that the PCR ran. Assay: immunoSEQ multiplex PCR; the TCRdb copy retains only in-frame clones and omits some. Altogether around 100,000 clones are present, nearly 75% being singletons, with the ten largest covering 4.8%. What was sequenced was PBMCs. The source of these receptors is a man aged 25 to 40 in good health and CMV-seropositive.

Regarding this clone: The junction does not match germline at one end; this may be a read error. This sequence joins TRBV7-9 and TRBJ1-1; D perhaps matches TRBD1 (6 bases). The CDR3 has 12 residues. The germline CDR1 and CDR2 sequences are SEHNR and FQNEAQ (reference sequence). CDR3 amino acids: CSSSSGETEAFF. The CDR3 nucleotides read TGTTCCAGCAGCTCAGGGGAAACTGAAGCTTTCTTT.

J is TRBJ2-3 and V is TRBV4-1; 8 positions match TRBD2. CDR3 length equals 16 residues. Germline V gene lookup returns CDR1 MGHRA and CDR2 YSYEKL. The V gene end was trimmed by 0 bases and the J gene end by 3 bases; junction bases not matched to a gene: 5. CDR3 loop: CASSQDPGGPTDTQYF. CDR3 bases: TGCGCCAGCAGCCAAGATCCGGGGGGGCCAACAGATACGCAGTATTTT.

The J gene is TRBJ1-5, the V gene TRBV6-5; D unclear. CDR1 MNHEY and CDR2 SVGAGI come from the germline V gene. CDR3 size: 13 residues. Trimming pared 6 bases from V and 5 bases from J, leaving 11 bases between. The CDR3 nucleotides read TGTGCCAGCAGCCCGTGGGGAGATCAGCCCCAGCATTTT. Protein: CASSPWGDQPQHF.

The CDR3 DNA follows: TGTGCCAGCAGCGTAGAACCAAGGGGCGAGCAGTACTTC. Protein: CASSVEPRGEQYF. The chain has TRBV9 and TRBJ2-7; a possible D gene is TRBD1 (5 bases). The CDR3 extends over 13 amino acids. Per the germline V gene, CDR1 is SGDLS and CDR2 is YYNGEE. Trimming pared 0 bases from V and 6 bases from J, leaving 10 bases between.

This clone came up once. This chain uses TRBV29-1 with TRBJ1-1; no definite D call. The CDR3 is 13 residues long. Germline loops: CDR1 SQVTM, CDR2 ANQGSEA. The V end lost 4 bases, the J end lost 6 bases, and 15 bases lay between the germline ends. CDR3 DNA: TGCAGCGTTGGGAGGGAGTTCGACTCTGAAGCTTTCTTT. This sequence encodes CSVGREFDSEAFF.

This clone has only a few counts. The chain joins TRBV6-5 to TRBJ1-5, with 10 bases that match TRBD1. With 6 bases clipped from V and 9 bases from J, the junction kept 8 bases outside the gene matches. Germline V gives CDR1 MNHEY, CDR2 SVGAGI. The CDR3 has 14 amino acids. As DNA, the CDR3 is TGTGCCAGCAGACCCGGGACAGGGGTGAGGCCCCAGCATTTT. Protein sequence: CASRPGTGVRPQHF.

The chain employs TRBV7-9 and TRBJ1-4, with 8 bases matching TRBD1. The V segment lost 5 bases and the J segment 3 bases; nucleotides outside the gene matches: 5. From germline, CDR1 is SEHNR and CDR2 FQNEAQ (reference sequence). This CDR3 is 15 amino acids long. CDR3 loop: CASSPGGQANEKLFF. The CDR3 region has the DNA TGTGCCAGCAGCCCTGGGGGACAGGCTAATGAAAAACTGTTTTTT.

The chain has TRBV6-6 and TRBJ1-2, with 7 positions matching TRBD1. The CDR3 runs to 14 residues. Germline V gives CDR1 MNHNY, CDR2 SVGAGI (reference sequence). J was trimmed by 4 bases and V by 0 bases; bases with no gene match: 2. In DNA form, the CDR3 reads TGTGCCAGCAGTTACTCCGGGACAGTCTATGGCTACACCTTC. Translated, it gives CASSYSGTVYGYTF.

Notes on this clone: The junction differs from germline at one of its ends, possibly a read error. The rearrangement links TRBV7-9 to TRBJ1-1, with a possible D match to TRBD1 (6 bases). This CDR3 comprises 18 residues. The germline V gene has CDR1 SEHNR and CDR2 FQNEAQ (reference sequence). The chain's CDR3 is CSSSLGTGYGGLDTEAFF. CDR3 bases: TGTTCCAGCAGCTTAGGCACAGGGTACGGTGGTCTCGACACTGAAGCTTTCTTT.

CDR3 loop: CASSPGTGDTGELFF. The CDR3 coding sequence is TGCGCCAGCAGCCCCGGGACAGGGGACACCGGGGAGCTGTTTTTT. The rearrangement joins TRBV5-1 to TRBJ2-2; 10 positions match TRBD1. J gave up 3 bases and V 4 bases, and 3 bases lay outside the gene matches. Germline CDR1 is SGHRS and CDR2 is YFSETQ. The CDR3 is 15 residues long.

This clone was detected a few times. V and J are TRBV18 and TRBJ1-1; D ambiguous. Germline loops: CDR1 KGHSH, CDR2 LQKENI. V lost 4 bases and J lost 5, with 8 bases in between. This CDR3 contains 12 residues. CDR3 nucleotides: TGTGCCAGCTCACGCGCTGAGACTGAAGCTTTCTTT. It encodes CASSRAETEAFF.

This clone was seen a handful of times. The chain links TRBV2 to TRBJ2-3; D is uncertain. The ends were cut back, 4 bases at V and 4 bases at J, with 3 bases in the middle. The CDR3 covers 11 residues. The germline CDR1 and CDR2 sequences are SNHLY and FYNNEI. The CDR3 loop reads CASSVADTQYF. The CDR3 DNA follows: TGTGCCAGCAGTGTAGCAGATACGCAGTATTTT.

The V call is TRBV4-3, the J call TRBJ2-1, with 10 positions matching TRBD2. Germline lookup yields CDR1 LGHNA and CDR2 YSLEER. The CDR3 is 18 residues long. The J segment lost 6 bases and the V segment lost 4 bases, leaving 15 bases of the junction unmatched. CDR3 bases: TGCGCCAGCAGCCCCGGCATAGCGGGGGGCTCGGGGCGCAATGAGCAGTTCTTC. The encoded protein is CASSPGIAGGSGRNEQFF.

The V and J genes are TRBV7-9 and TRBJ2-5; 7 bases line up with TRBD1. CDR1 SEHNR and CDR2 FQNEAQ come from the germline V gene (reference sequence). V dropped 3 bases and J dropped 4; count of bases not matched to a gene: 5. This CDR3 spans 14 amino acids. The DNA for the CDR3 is TGTGCCAGCAGCTTTACAGGGGTGGGAGAGACCCAGTACTTC. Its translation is CASSFTGVGETQYF. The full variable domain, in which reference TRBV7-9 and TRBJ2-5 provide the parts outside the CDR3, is DTGVSQNPRHKITKRGQNVTFRCDPISEHNRLYWYRQTLGQGPEFLTYFQNEAQLEKSRLLSDRFSAERPKGSFSTLEIQRTEQGDSAMYLCASSFTGVGETQYFGPGTRLLVL.

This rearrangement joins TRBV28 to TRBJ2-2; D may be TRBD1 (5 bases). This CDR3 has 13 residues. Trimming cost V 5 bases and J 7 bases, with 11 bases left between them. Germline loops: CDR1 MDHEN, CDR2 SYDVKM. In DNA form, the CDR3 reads TGTGCCAGCAGTCCCACTGGACACGGGGAGCTGTTTTTT. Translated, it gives CASSPTGHGELFF.

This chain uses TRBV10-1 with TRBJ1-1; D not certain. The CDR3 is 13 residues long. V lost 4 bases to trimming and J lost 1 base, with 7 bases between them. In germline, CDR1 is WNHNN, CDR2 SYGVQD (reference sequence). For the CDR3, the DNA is TGCGCCAGCAGTGGACAATCGAACACTGAAGCTTTCTTT. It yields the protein CASSGQSNTEAFF.

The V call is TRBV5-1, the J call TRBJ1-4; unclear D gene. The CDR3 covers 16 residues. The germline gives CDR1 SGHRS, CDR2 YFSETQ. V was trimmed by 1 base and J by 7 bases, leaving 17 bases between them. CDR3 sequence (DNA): TGCGCCAGCAGCTTGTCGTTTAGGGAACTAGGTGAAAAACTGTTTTTT. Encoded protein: CASSLSFRELGEKLFF.

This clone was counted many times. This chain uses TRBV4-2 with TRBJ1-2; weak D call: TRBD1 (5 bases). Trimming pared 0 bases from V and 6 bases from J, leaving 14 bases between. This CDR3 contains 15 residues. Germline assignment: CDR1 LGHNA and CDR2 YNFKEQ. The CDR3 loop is CASSQDPERGNGYTF. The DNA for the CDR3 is TGTGCCAGCAGCCAAGATCCGGAGCGGGGGAATGGCTACACCTTC.

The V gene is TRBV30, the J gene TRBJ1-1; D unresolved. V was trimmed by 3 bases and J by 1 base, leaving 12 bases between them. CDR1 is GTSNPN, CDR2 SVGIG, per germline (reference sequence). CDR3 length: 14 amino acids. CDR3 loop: CAWSWRRSNTEAFF. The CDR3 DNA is TGTGCCTGGAGCTGGAGGAGATCGAACACTGAAGCTTTCTTT.

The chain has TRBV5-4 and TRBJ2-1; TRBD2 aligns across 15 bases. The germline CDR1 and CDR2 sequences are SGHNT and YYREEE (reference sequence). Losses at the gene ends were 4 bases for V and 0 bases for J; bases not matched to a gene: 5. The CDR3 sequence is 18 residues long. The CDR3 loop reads CASSTRTSGGGSYNEQFF. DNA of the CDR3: TGTGCCAGCAGCACACGGACTAGCGGGGGGGGCTCCTACAATGAGCAGTTCTTC.

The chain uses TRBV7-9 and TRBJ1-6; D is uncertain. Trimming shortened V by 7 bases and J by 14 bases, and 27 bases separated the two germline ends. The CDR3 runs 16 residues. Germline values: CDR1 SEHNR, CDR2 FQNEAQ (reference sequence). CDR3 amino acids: CASTLSGLGEVWALHF. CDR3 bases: TGTGCCAGCACCCTGTCCGGGCTCGGGGAAGTTTGGGCCCTCCACTTT.

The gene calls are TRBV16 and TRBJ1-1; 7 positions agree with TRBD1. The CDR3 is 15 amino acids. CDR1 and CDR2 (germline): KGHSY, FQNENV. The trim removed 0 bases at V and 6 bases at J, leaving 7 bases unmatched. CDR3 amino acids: CASSQSNRGPSEAFF. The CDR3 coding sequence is TGTGCCAGCAGCCAATCGAACAGGGGACCATCTGAAGCTTTCTTT.

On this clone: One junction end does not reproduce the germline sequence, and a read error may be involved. As DNA, the CDR3 is TGTGCCAGCAGCTTGGGACAGCCTAACTATGGCTACCCCTTC. It is translated as CASSLGQPNYGYPF. The chain is built from TRBV5-4 and TRBJ1-2; D may be TRBD1 (5 bases). CDR3 length: 14 amino acids. CDR1 and CDR2 (germline): SGHNT, YYREEE (reference sequence).

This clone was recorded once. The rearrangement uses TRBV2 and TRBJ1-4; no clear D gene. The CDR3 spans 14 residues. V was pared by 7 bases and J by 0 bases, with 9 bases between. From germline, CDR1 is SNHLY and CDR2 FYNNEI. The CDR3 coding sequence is TGTGCCAGCACAGCAACTACAACTAATGAAAAACTGTTTTTT. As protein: CASTATTTNEKLFF. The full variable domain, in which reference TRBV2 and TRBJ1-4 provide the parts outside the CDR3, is EPEVTQTPSHQVTQMGQEVILRCVPISNHLYFYWYRQILGQKVEFLVSFYNNEISEKSEIFDDQFSVERPDGSNFTLKIRSTKLEDSAMYFCASTATTTNEKLFFGSGTQLSVL.

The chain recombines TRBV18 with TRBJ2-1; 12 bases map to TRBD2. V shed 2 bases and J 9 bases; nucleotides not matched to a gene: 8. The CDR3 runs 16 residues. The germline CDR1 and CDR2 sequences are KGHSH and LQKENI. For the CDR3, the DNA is TGTGCCAGCTCACCAACTAGCGGGGGGCTGTCAGGTGAGCAGTTCTTC. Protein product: CASSPTSGGLSGEQFF.

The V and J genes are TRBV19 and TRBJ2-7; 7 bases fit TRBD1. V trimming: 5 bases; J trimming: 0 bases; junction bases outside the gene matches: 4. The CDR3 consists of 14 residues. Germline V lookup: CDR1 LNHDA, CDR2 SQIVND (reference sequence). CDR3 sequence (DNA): TGTGCCAGTAGTGCGACAGGGAGCTCCTACGAGCAGTACTTC. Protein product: CASSATGSSYEQYF.